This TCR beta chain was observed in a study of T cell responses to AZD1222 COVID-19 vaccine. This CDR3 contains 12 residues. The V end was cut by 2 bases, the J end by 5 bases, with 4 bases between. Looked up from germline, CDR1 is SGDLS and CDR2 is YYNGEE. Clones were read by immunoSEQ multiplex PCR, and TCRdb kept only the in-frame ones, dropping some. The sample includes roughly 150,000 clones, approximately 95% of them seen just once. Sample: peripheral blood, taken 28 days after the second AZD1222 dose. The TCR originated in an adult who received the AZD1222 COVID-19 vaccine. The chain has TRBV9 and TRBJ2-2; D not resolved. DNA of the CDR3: TGTGCCAGCAGCGTCAGGACCGGGGAGCTGTTTTTT. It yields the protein CASSVRTGELFF.